This TCR beta chain appears in the sequencing data of a study of cytomegalovirus exposure and HLA in healthy donors. Whole-study context: Previous work identified roughly 110 million unique TCR beta sequences from around 200 million T cells. Study results and limitations: Previously analyzed data showed that most TCR beta V segments were productive at a frequency of about 87% or about 30%.

This PCR relied on a set of 60 Vbeta primers and 13 Jbeta primers. Sequencing used immunoSEQ multiplex PCR; TCRdb keeps in-frame clones, though not all of them. The sample lists more than 65,000 clones, about 68% occurring once. This clone was seen a handful of times. No antigen is known for it. Germline V gene sequence: CDR1 ENHRY, CDR2 SYGVKD. The CDR3 has 13 amino acids. V lost 6 bases to trimming and J lost 0 bases, with 8 bases between them. Sequencing was carried out using PBMCs. The sequence came from a woman in her fifties or sixties in good health and CMV-seropositive. The chain is built from TRBV10-3 and TRBJ1-1, with D possibly being TRBD1 (5 bases). The CDR3 spells CAISRALNTEAFF. The DNA of the CDR3 is TGTGCCATCAGCAGGGCTTTGAACACTGAAGCTTTCTTT.